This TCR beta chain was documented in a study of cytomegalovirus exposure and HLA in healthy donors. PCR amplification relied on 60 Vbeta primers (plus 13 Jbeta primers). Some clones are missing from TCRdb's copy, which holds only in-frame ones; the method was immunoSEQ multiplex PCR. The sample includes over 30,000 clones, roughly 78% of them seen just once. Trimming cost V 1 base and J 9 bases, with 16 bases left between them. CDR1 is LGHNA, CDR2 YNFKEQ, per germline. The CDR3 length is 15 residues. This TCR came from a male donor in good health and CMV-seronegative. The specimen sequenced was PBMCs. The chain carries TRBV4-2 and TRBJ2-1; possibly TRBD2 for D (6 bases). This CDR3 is CASSQGAGRYAEQFF. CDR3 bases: TGTGCCAGCAGCCAAGGGGCAGGGAGGTACGCTGAGCAGTTCTTC.